A selection of T cell receptor beta chains follows, all from one sample in a study of CD8+ T cells in alopecia areata. Libraries were prepared by immunoSEQ multiplex PCR; TCRdb keeps only in-frame clonotypes and omits some of them. Of around 97,000 clones listed, about nine tenths were seen once; the top ten hold approximately 10%. The sample consisted of CD8+ T cells sorted from blood, taken between weeks 30 and 35, from a patient treated with tofacitinib. The receptor source for this set is a human donor with alopecia areata. CDR3s include the opening cysteine and the closing phenylalanine or tryptophan. D genes are given only for firm matches. The size entry is marked missing in some rows and otherwise reads once, few, many or a size class.

v_call	j_call	d_call	clone_size	cdr3_nt	cdr3_aa
TRBV14	TRBJ2-1	NA	NA	TGTGCCAGCAGCCAAGATAGGGACCCCCCCTACAATGAGCAGTTCTTC	CASSQDRDPPYNEQFF
TRBV7-9	TRBJ2-7	NA	NA	TGTGCCAGCAGCCACCGGTCCCCTCCCAAGGAGCAGTACTTC	CASSHRSPPKEQYF
TRBV7-9	TRBJ2-3	NA	NA	TGTGCCAGCAGCGCCGCCGATATCCGCACAGATACGCAGTATTTT	CASSAADIRTDTQYF
TRBV18	TRBJ2-7	TRBD1	NA	TGTGCCAGCTCACCAGGAAGCAGGGGGTCCTACGAGCAGTACTTC	CASSPGSRGSYEQYF
TRBV29-1	TRBJ2-1	NA	once	TGCAGCGTCCGGGACATCAATGAGCAGTTCTTC	CSVRDINEQFF
TRBV7-9	TRBJ1-2	NA	once	TGTGCCAGCAGCCAACCTAGGGGGGACGGCTACACCTTC	CASSQPRGDGYTF
TRBV27	TRBJ2-7	TRBD1	NA	TGTGCCAGCCGGACAGGCTACGAGCAGTACTTC	CASRTGYEQYF
TRBV9	TRBJ2-3	TRBD1	NA	TGTGCCAGCAGCCCCCGGGACAGGGGGCCGACAGATACGCAGTATTTT	CASSPRDRGPTDTQYF
TRBV7-9	TRBJ2-7	NA	NA	TGTGCCAGCAGCTTACAGGGCCACGAGCAGTACTTC	CASSLQGHEQYF
TRBV4-1	TRBJ2-5	TRBD1	NA	TGCGCCAGCAGCCAACTGGACAGGCTGGAGGAAGAGACCCAGTACTTC	CASSQLDRLEEETQYF
TRBV27	TRBJ2-1	TRBD2	NA	TGTGCCAGCAACGGAGCGGGAGGCTACAATGAGCAGTTCTTC	CASNGAGGYNEQFF
TRBV11-1	TRBJ2-2	NA	NA	TGTGCCAGCAGCTTCAACCGCGGGGAGCTGTTTTTT	CASSFNRGELFF
TRBV5-1	TRBJ2-7	TRBD1	NA	TGCGCCAGCAGCGTTATCACAGGGGACGAGCAGTACTTC	CASSVITGDEQYF
TRBV4-1	TRBJ2-7	TRBD2	once	TGCGCCAGCAGCCTTCGACTAGCGGAGCCCTACGAGCAGTACTTC	CASSLRLAEPYEQYF
TRBV19	TRBJ2-7	TRBD1	NA	TGTGCCAGTAGTCCGGACAGGACACTCTACGAGCAGTACTTC	CASSPDRTLYEQYF
TRBV27	TRBJ2-1	TRBD1	NA	TGTGCCAGCAGCCGAATGGGGACAGGGGAGGATGAGCAGTTCTTC	CASSRMGTGEDEQFF
TRBV5-6	TRBJ1-2	NA	NA	TGTGCCAGCAGCTTGGGGGGAGGCTACACCTTC	CASSLGGGYTF
TRBV2	TRBJ2-1	NA	NA	TGTGCCGACCTCAGAGACAATGAGCAGTTCTTC	CADLRDNEQFF
TRBV27	TRBJ2-7	TRBD1	NA	TGTGCCAGCAGCCCCGACAGGGCCATCTCCTACGAGCAGTACTTC	CASSPDRAISYEQYF
TRBV7-8	TRBJ2-3	NA	once	TGTGCCAGCAGCTTTGGGGTCCCCACAGATACGCAGTATTTT	CASSFGVPTDTQYF
TRBV29-1	TRBJ2-7	NA	NA	TGCAGCGTTTTAGGGGGGGCCTCCTACGAGCAGTACTTC	CSVLGGASYEQYF
TRBV29-1	TRBJ2-2	NA	NA	TGCAGCGGACGGACAGAGGGTACCACCGGGGAGCTGTTTTTT	CSGRTEGTTGELFF
TRBV15	TRBJ1-2	TRBD1	NA	TGTGCCACCAGTATACAGGGAAAGGGGGCTGATGGCTACACCTTC	CATSIQGKGADGYTF
TRBV6-5	TRBJ2-3	NA	once	TGTGCCAGCAGTTACTCCTTGGCCATCACAGATACGCAGTATTTT	CASSYSLAITDTQYF
TRBV2	TRBJ2-1	TRBD2	NA	TGTGCCAGCAGTGAACCCCGCGGGGGTAGCGGGAGGGACAATGAGCAGTTCTTC	CASSEPRGGSGRDNEQFF
TRBV29-1	TRBJ2-7	NA	NA	TGCAGCGTTGAAGAAGACAGGCCCTACGAGCAGTACTTC	CSVEEDRPYEQYF
TRBV5-1	TRBJ2-7	TRBD2	NA	TGCGCCAGCAGCCACTATAGCGCGGGAGTGAGGGACGAGCAGTACTTC	CASSHYSAGVRDEQYF
TRBV12-5	TRBJ1-2	NA	NA	TGTGCTAGTGGCCCCGGGGCCCACTATGGCTACACCTTC	CASGPGAHYGYTF